The sequence of this T cell receptor beta chain was determined in a study of cytomegalovirus exposure and HLA in healthy donors. Study-wide points: Researchers had no immune exposure information except CMV serostatus available.

The PCR used 60 Vbeta and 13 Jbeta primers. This table comes from immunoSEQ multiplex PCR, and its TCRdb copy is limited to in-frame clones, with some not included. The table lists around 120,000 clones, around 80% of them singletons. Concerning this clone itself: Its specificity is not known.

There are 17 residues in the CDR3. Germline V CDR1 and CDR2: SGHRS, YFSETQ. Trimming cost V 3 bases and J 5 bases; bases outside gene matches: 12. The gene calls are TRBV5-1 and TRBJ1-4, with TRBD1 identical over 8 bases. This clonotype originated in a young man in good health and CMV-seronegative. The sequenced material came from PBMCs. The CDR3 here is CASSSRRQGRGNEKLFF. In DNA form, the CDR3 reads TGCGCCAGCAGCTCCCGCCGACAGGGGAGGGGAAATGAAAAACTGTTTTTT. The whole variable domain, remainder taken from reference TRBV5-1 and TRBJ1-4, is KAGVTQTPRYLIKTRGQQVTLSCSPISGHRSVSWYQQTPGQGLQFLFEYFSETQRNKGNFPGRFSGRQFSNSRSEMNVSTLELGDSALYLCASSSRRQGRGNEKLFFGSGTQLSVL.